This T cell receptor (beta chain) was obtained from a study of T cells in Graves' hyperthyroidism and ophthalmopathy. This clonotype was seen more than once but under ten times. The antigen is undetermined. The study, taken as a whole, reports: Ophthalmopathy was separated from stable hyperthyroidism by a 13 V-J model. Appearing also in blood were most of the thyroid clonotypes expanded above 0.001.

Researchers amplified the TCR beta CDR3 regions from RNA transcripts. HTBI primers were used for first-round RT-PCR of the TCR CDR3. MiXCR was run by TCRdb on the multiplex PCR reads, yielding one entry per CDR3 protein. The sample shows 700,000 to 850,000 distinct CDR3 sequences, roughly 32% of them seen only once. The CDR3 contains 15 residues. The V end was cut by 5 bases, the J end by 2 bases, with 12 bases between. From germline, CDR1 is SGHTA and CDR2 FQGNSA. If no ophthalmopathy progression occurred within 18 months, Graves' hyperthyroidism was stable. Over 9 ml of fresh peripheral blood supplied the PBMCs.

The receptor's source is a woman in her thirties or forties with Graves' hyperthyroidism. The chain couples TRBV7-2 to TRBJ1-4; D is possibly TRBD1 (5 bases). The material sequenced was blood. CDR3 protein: CASSRDGSTNEKLFF. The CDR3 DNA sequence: TGTGCCAGCAGCCGGGACGGAAGCACTAATGAAAAACTGTTTTTT.